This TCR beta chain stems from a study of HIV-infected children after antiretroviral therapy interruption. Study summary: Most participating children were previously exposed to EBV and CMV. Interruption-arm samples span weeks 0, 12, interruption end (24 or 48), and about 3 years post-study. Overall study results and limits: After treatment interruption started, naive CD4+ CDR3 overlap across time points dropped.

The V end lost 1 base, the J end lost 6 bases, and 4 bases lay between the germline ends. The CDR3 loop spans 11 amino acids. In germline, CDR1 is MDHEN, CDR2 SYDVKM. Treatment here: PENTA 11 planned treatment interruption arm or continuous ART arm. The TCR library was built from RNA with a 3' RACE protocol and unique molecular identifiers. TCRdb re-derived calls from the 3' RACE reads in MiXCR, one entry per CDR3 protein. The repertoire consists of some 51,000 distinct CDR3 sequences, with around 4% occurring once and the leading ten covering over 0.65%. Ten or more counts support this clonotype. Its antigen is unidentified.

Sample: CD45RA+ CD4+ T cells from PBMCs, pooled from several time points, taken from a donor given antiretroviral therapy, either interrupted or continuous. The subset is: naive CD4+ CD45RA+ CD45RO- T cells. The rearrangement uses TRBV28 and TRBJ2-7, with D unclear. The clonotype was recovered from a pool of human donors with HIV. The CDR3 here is CASSLFREQYF. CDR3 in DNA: TGTGCCAGCAGTTTATTTCGCGAGCAGTACTTC.